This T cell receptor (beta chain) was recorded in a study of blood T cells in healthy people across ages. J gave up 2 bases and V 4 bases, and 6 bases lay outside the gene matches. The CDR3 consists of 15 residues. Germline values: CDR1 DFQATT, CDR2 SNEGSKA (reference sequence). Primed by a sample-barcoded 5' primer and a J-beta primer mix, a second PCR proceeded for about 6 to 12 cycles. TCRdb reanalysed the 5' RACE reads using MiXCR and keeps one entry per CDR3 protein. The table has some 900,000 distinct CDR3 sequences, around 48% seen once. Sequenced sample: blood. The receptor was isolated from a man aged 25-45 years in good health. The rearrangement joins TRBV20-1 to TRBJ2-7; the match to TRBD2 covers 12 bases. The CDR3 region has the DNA TGCAGTGCTACCCGAGGACTAGCGGGACCCTACGAGCAGTACTTC. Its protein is CSATRGLAGPYEQYF.